Listed here are 9 T cell receptor beta chains from one sample, sequenced in a study of blood T cell repertoires in COVID-19. Sequencing was performed with immunoSEQ multiplex PCR; in TCRdb, only in-frame clones are kept and a portion is missing. Among some 16,000 clones listed, approximately 85% were seen once. Sample: peripheral blood. These receptors were taken from a man aged 70-80 years in a cohort sampled during active COVID-19.

The CDR3 DNA sequence: TGCAGCGTTGGAGGGAAGGGTGGCTACACCTTC. This encodes CSVGGKGGYTF. The rearrangement links TRBV29-1 to TRBJ1-2; no clear D gene. Germline CDR1 reads SQVTM; CDR2 reads ANQGSEA. The CDR3 sequence is 11 residues long. Trimming removed 4 bases at V and 7 bases at J, with 10 bases between.

CDR3 bases: TGTGCCAGCAGCTTGATCAATAGGGGCCAGACCCAGTACTTC. This gives the protein CASSLINRGQTQYF. The chain uses TRBV7-9 and TRBJ2-5, with a weak D call TRBD1 (5 bases). The CDR3 is 14 amino acids. The V end lost 3 bases, the J end lost 6 bases, and 14 bases lay between the germline ends. Per the germline V gene, CDR1 is SEHNR and CDR2 is FQNEAQ (reference sequence).

This clone has only a few counts. The gene calls are TRBV10-3 and TRBJ2-7; 7 bases fit TRBD1. V lost 4 bases to trimming and J lost 2 bases; unmatched junction nucleotides: 5. The CDR3 is made up of 14 amino acids. Germline CDR1 ENHRY, CDR2 SYGVKD. CDR3 DNA: TGTGCCATCAGTGTCGGACAGGATACCTACGAGCAGTACTTC. This encodes CAISVGQDTYEQYF.

This clone was counted between two and nine times. The rearrangement joins TRBV6-5 to TRBJ2-7, with D perhaps TRBD2 (5 bases). This CDR3 is built from 15 residues. The germline gives CDR1 MNHEY, CDR2 SVGAGI. V lost 2 bases to trimming and J lost 0 bases, with 11 bases between them. This CDR3 is CASSYRRGGSYEQYF. The CDR3 DNA follows: TGTGCCAGCAGTTACCGGCGAGGAGGCTCCTACGAGCAGTACTTC.

This clone came up a few times. The CDR3 DNA reads TGTGCCAGCAGCTTAGTTTACAGGGCCCACGAGCAGTACTTC. Amino acid sequence: CASSLVYRAHEQYF. The V call is TRBV7-2, the J call TRBJ2-7, with D tentatively TRBD1 (6 bases). V lost 1 base and J 5 bases, leaving 12 bases between the germline ends. The CDR3 extends over 14 amino acids. CDR1 and CDR2 (germline): SGHTA, FQGNSA.

J is TRBJ1-1 and V is TRBV28; possibly TRBD1 for D (5 bases). V was shortened by 7 bases and J by 3 bases, with 12 bases between the two germline ends. This CDR3 contains 13 residues. Germline V gene data show CDR1 as MDHEN and CDR2 as SYDVKM. Here the CDR3 reads CASIKGHHTEAFF. The CDR3 region has the DNA TGTGCCAGCATCAAGGGGCATCACACTGAAGCTTTCTTT.

This clone was detected a few times. The rearrangement joins TRBV3-1 (or the pseudogene TRBV3-2) to TRBJ1-4; 10 nucleotides match TRBD1. The CDR3 consists of 14 residues. Germline-derived CDR1 and CDR2 are LGHDT and YNNKEL (reference sequence). The V segment lost 5 bases and the J segment 6 bases; nucleotides outside the gene matches: 3. In nucleotides, the CDR3 is TGTGCCAGCAGCTTCGGGACAGGGGATGAAAAACTGTTTTTT. The encoded protein is CASSFGTGDEKLFF.

The J gene is TRBJ2-7, the V gene TRBV7-2; no clear D. This CDR3 is 13 amino acids long. From germline, CDR1 is SGHTA and CDR2 FQGNSA. V was trimmed by 1 base and J by 3 bases, leaving 7 bases between them. CDR3 DNA sequence: TGTGCCAGCAGCTTAGGGCAGGTCTACGAGCAGTACTTC. Protein sequence: CASSLGQVYEQYF.

The rearrangement uses TRBV7-2 and TRBJ2-3; TRBD2 matches at 8 bases. The V gene's germline CDR1 is SGHTA and CDR2 FQGNSA. The CDR3 extends over 12 amino acids. V lost 4 bases and J lost 10; bases outside the gene matches: 4. CDR3 protein: CASSSLAGSQYF. The CDR3 coding sequence is TGTGCCAGCAGCTCCTTAGCGGGATCGCAGTATTTT.